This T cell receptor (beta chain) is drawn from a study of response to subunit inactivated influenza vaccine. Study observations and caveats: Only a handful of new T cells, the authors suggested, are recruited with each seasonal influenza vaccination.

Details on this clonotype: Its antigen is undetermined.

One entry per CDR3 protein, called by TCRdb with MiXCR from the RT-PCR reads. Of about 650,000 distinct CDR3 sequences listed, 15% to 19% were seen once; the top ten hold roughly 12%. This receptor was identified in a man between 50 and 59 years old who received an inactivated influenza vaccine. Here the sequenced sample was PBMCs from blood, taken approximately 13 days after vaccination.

CDR3 nucleotide sequence: TGTGCCAGCAGCCCAAACCCCAGTTTTACTGAAGCTTTCTTT. This codes for CASSPNPSFTEAFF. This chain links TRBV27 with TRBJ1-1, with D unclear. With 6 bases removed from V and 5 bases from J, the gap between germline ends came to 16 bases. CDR1 and CDR2 (germline): MNHEY, SMNVEV (reference sequence). CDR3 length equals 14 residues.